The 27 T cell receptor beta chains in this list originate from one sample, sequenced in a study of cytomegalovirus exposure and HLA in healthy donors. The PCR had 60 Vbeta and 13 Jbeta primers. Produced via immunoSEQ multiplex PCR; TCRdb's table is partial and in-frame only. The sample comprises about 140,000 clones, approximately 79% of which are singletons, and roughly 1.2% rests with the top ten. The material sequenced was PBMCs. Receptors were obtained from a female donor in good health and CMV-seronegative.

The chain is built from TRBV29-1 and TRBJ1-1, with 9 bases matching TRBD1. The CDR3 covers 13 residues. With 6 bases clipped from V and 4 bases from J, the junction kept 6 bases outside the gene matches. Germline V gene sequence: CDR1 SQVTM, CDR2 ANQGSEA. The CDR3 DNA is TGCAGCGTGCGGGACAGGGTCGGCACTGAAGCTTTCTTT. It encodes CSVRDRVGTEAFF.

The chain joins TRBV18 to TRBJ2-1; 9 bases fit TRBD1. CDR1 and CDR2 from the germline V gene are KGHSH and LQKENI. The J segment lost 5 bases and the V segment lost 2 bases, leaving 10 bases of the junction unmatched. The CDR3 contains 17 residues. The CDR3 here is CASSPSPPGQGNNEQFF. Here the CDR3 DNA reads TGTGCCAGCTCACCATCACCCCCGGGACAGGGCAACAATGAGCAGTTCTTC. Full variable domain (rest looked up from reference TRBV18 and TRBJ2-1): NAGVMQNPRHLVRRRGQEARLRCSPMKGHSHVYWYRQLPEEGLKFMVYLQKENIIDESGMPKERFSAEFPKEGPSILRIQQVVRGDSAAYFCASSPSPPGQGNNEQFFGPGTRLTVL.

This clone occurred a few times. The rearrangement joins TRBV5-1 to TRBJ1-4; no reliable D call. Germline assignment: CDR1 SGHRS and CDR2 YFSETQ. The ends were cut back, 4 bases at V and 1 base at J, with 11 bases in the middle. The CDR3 is 15 amino acids. The CDR3 DNA reads TGCGCCAGCAGCATTGGGCGTGGAACTAATGAAAAACTGTTTTTT. As protein: CASSIGRGTNEKLFF.

This sequence joins TRBV5-1 and TRBJ2-1, with 9 bases identical to TRBD2. The junction had 20 bases not matched to a gene; V was cut back by 5 bases and J by 8 bases. Germline V CDR1 and CDR2: SGHRS, YFSETQ. The CDR3 is made up of 18 amino acids. CDR3: CASRLSVAGETPLDEQFF. The CDR3 DNA reads TGCGCCAGCAGGTTGAGCGTAGCGGGAGAAACCCCTCTGGATGAGCAGTTCTTC.

This clone was detected once. The CDR3 DNA sequence: TGCGCCAGCAGCCACAGGGAGGGGAATGAAAAACTGTTTTTT. This encodes CASSHREGNEKLFF. The chain links TRBV4-1 to TRBJ1-4; a possible D gene is TRBD1 (5 bases). The length of the CDR3 is 14 residues. Germline CDR1 reads MGHRA; CDR2 reads YSYEKL. V lost 3 bases, J lost 5 bases, and 10 bases lay in between.

This clone was seen a few times. This sample also contains other DNA sequences that code for the same CDR3. This rearrangement joins TRBV14 to TRBJ2-7; D not certain. Germline V gene data show CDR1 as SGHDN and CDR2 as FVKESK. Trimming stripped 1 base from V and 4 bases from J, with 5 bases between. This CDR3 spans 12 amino acids. The chain's CDR3 is CASSQVRYEQYF. CDR3 in DNA: TGTGCCAGCAGCCAAGTCAGGTACGAGCAGTACTTC.

The CDR3 sequence: CASNRQATGELFF. The CDR3 DNA sequence: TGTGCCAGTAATCGACAGGCTACCGGGGAGCTGTTTTTT. This chain uses TRBV19 with TRBJ2-2; TRBD1 is a possible D gene (6 bases). V was clipped by 7 bases and J by 5 bases, with 11 bases between them. Germline CDR1 is LNHDA and CDR2 is SQIVND (reference sequence). This CDR3 has 13 amino acids.

This rearrangement joins TRBV9 to TRBJ1-5; D ambiguous. The CDR3 sequence is 15 residues long. The V gene's germline CDR1 is SGDLS and CDR2 YYNGEE. Trimming shortened V by 3 bases and J by 5 bases, and 15 bases separated the two germline ends. The chain's CDR3 is CASSASSRGDQPQHF. DNA for the CDR3: TGTGCCAGCAGCGCTTCCTCACGGGGAGATCAGCCCCAGCATTTT. The whole variable domain, remainder taken from reference TRBV9 and TRBJ1-5, is DSGVTQTPKHLITATGQRVTLRCSPRSGDLSVYWYQQSLDQGLQFLIQYYNGEERAKGNILERFSAQQFPDLHSELNLSSLELGDSALYFCASSASSRGDQPQHFGDGTRLSIL.

CDR3 sequence (DNA): TGTGCCAGCACGGCGGTTAATCAGCCCCAGCATTTT. This gives the protein CASTAVNQPQHF. This chain connects TRBV28 to TRBJ1-5; D gene uncertain. Germline CDR1 and CDR2: MDHEN and SYDVKM. There are 12 residues in the CDR3. V lost 7 bases, J lost 4 bases, and 8 bases lay in between.

The CDR3 here is CASSLVNYNEQFF. In nucleotides, the CDR3 is TGTGCCAGCAGCTTAGTTAATTACAATGAGCAGTTCTTC. V and J are TRBV7-9 and TRBJ2-1; D call uncertain. Germline V gene lookup returns CDR1 SEHNR and CDR2 FQNEAQ (reference sequence). V was cut by 1 base and J by 4 bases, with 5 bases left in between. The CDR3 has 13 residues.

V and J are TRBV5-1 and TRBJ1-1, with TRBD1 identical over 7 bases. CDR3 size: 14 residues. Germline V gene lookup returns CDR1 SGHRS and CDR2 YFSETQ. J lost 3 bases, V lost 6 bases, and 8 bases had no gene match. CDR3 coding DNA: TGCGCCAGCAAACTGGACAGGCGGGACACTGAAGCTTTCTTT. Its protein product is CASKLDRRDTEAFF.

The chain uses TRBV28 and TRBJ1-2, with D perhaps matching TRBD1 (5 bases). CDR1 and CDR2 (germline): MDHEN, SYDVKM. V was shortened by 4 bases and J by 1 base, with 13 bases between the two germline ends. The CDR3 is 15 amino acids. The CDR3 sequence is CASSSPTEINYGYTF. The CDR3 DNA follows: TGTGCCAGCAGTTCACCGACAGAAATTAACTATGGCTACACCTTC.

This chain links TRBV6-1 with TRBJ2-5, with 7 bases fitting TRBD2. Trimming removed 3 bases from V and 3 bases from J; junction bases left unmatched: 4. Germline V gene sequence: CDR1 MNHNS, CDR2 SASEGT. The CDR3 totals 14 residues. The CDR3 DNA sequence: TGTGCCAGCAGTGAGGGAGGGAGCAAAGAGACCCAGTACTTC. This gives the protein CASSEGGSKETQYF.

This chain joins TRBV2 and TRBJ2-5, with D tentatively TRBD1 (5 bases). CDR1 is SNHLY and CDR2 is FYNNEI in the germline V gene. The CDR3 contains 13 residues. The ends were cut back, 4 bases at V and 1 base at J, with 7 bases in the middle. The DNA for the CDR3 is TGTGCCAGCAGTGTCAGGGCCCAAGAGACCCAGTACTTC. It is translated as CASSVRAQETQYF. The full variable domain, with the rest looked up from reference TRBV2 and TRBJ2-5, is EPEVTQTPSHQVTQMGQEVILRCVPISNHLYFYWYRQILGQKVEFLVSFYNNEISEKSEIFDDQFSVERPDGSNFTLKIRSTKLEDSAMYFCASSVRAQETQYFGPGTRLLVL.

The genes are TRBV6-1 and TRBJ2-1, with 13 bases fitting TRBD2. V shed 6 bases, J shed 7 bases, and the junction held 0 bases outside the gene matches. The germline gives CDR1 MNHNS, CDR2 SASEGT. The CDR3 extends over 13 amino acids. The CDR3: CASRTSGGNEQFF. The CDR3 nucleotides read TGTGCCAGCAGGACTAGCGGGGGGAATGAGCAGTTCTTC.

With respect to this clone: The same CDR3 can be traced to other DNA sequences in this sample. The J gene is TRBJ2-3, the V gene TRBV9, with 9 bases fitting TRBD2. This CDR3 is 15 amino acids long. V shed 0 bases, J shed 1 base, and the junction held 0 bases outside the gene matches. Germline V gene sequence: CDR1 SGDLS, CDR2 YYNGEE. The CDR3 DNA sequence: TGTGCCAGCAGCGTAGGGACTAGCGGCACAGATACGCAGTATTTT. Its translation is CASSVGTSGTDTQYF.

The V gene is TRBV5-1, the J gene TRBJ2-1, with 8 positions matching TRBD2. The germline V gene has CDR1 SGHRS and CDR2 YFSETQ. CDR3 length: 16 amino acids. The ends lost 0 bases at V and 2 bases at J; junction bases unmatched: 4. Here the CDR3 reads CASSLVGLGAYNEQFF. CDR3 nucleotides: TGCGCCAGCAGCTTGGTGGGACTAGGGGCCTACAATGAGCAGTTCTTC.

The V and J genes are TRBV19 and TRBJ1-1, with D maybe TRBD1 (6 bases). The CDR3 spans 12 residues. V dropped 5 bases and J dropped 4 bases, with 8 bases sitting between them. The germline gives CDR1 LNHDA, CDR2 SQIVND (reference sequence). The CDR3 is CASSDRSTEAFF. The CDR3 region has the DNA TGTGCCAGTAGTGACAGGAGCACTGAAGCTTTCTTT.

This clone has a handful of counts. The chain links TRBV6-1 to TRBJ2-4; D is perhaps TRBD2 (5 bases). The germline CDR1 and CDR2 sequences are MNHNS and SASEGT. Trimming cost V 2 bases and J 0 bases, with 14 bases left between them. This CDR3 region has 17 residues. The CDR3 is CASSELEGYLAKNIQYF. CDR3 bases: TGTGCCAGCAGTGAACTCGAGGGATACCTAGCCAAAAACATTCAGTACTTC.

The genes are TRBV10-1 and TRBJ2-2; TRBD2 aligns across 8 bases. In germline, CDR1 is WNHNN, CDR2 SYGVQD (reference sequence). The CDR3 has 14 residues. V shed 8 bases, J shed 7 bases, and the junction held 9 bases outside the gene matches. CDR3 residues: CASLFKGLVGELFF. The CDR3 region has the DNA TGCGCCAGCCTGTTTAAGGGACTAGTCGGGGAGCTGTTTTTT.

The genes are TRBV6-1 and TRBJ1-5; perhaps TRBD1 as D (5 bases). Deletions cut 8 bases from V and 5 bases from J, with 10 bases between. Germline V gene lookup returns CDR1 MNHNS and CDR2 SASEGT. CDR3 length: 12 amino acids. The CDR3 sequence is CASGWGDQPQHF. In DNA form, the CDR3 reads TGTGCCAGCGGTTGGGGGGATCAGCCCCAGCATTTT.

V gene TRBV7-3 combines with J gene TRBJ2-2; 10 bases agree with TRBD2. Trimming at V came to 2 bases and at J to 6 bases, leaving 6 bases not matched to a gene. Germline V gene data show CDR1 as SGHTA and CDR2 as FQGTGA. CDR3 size: 16 residues. This chain's CDR3 is CASSLRASGSAGELFF. DNA for the CDR3: TGTGCCAGCAGCTTACGGGCTAGCGGGAGCGCCGGGGAGCTGTTTTTT. Filled out from reference TRBV7-3 and TRBJ2-2, the complete variable domain reads GAGVSQTPSNKVTEKGKYVELRCDPISGHTALYWYRQSLGQGPEFLIYFQGTGAADDSGLPNDRFFAVRPEGSVSTLKIQRTERGDSAVYLCASSLRASGSAGELFFGEGSRLTVL.

The rearrangement links TRBV7-9 to TRBJ2-5; D is perhaps TRBD1 (6 bases). The CDR3 has 15 amino acids. Trimming pared 1 base from V and 3 bases from J, leaving 12 bases between. The germline CDR1 and CDR2 sequences are SEHNR and FQNEAQ (reference sequence). Here the CDR3 DNA reads TGTGCCAGCAGCTTAGGGACAGTCATTGAAGAGACCCAGTACTTC. It is translated as CASSLGTVIEETQYF.

This sequence joins TRBV7-9 and TRBJ1-2, with 7 bases identical to TRBD1. Unmatched junction bases numbered 7, after V lost 0 bases and J lost 0 bases. CDR3 length: 17 residues. Germline assignment: CDR1 SEHNR and CDR2 FQNEAQ (reference sequence). The CDR3 region is CASSLAARGKTNYGYTF. The CDR3 bases are TGTGCCAGCAGCTTAGCGGCCAGGGGGAAAACTAACTATGGCTACACCTTC.

The chain has TRBV29-1 and TRBJ2-7, with D perhaps TRBD1 (5 bases). Trimming removed 6 bases from V and 1 base from J, with 22 bases in between. Germline V gives CDR1 SQVTM, CDR2 ANQGSEA. The CDR3 sequence is 16 residues long. The CDR3 nucleotides are TGCAGCGTCGCATACAACGGGCCAGGGTATTCCTACGAGCAGTACTTC. Residues: CSVAYNGPGYSYEQYF.

This clone was seen a handful of times. A much larger clone lies a single base off, so this may be a read error. The CDR3 ends on some other residue instead of the conserved phenylalanine or tryptophan, so this is likely a read error. This rearrangement joins TRBV30 to TRBJ1-1; weak D call: TRBD1 (5 bases). Germline CDR1 GTSNPN, CDR2 SVGIG (reference sequence). V was shortened by 2 bases and J by 1 base, with 11 bases between the two germline ends. The CDR3 length is 14 residues. The CDR3 bases are TGTGCCTGGAGTACGGGGGTGCAGAACACTGAAGCTTTCGTT. Translating gives CAWSTGVQNTEAFV.

This chain connects TRBV28 to TRBJ1-4, with D possibly matching TRBD1 (5 bases). Between the trimmed V and J ends, which lost 3 bases and 0 bases, there was a span of 8 bases. Germline V gene data show CDR1 as MDHEN and CDR2 as SYDVKM. The CDR3 totals 15 residues. For the CDR3, the DNA is TGTGCCAGCAGTTTTGGGGGGGCAACTAATGAAAAACTGTTTTTT. This gives the protein CASSFGGATNEKLFF.